This paragraph covers one T cell receptor (beta chain) sequence. No cognate antigen has been identified for it. Base qualities were left out, and no much larger clone turns up one base away. The data are from a study of blood T cell repertoires in COVID-19 (dated by TCRdb to the early 2020s). With regard to the full study: Collaborator samples came from the United States, Italy and Spain and covered acute and convalescent phases of COVID-19. Samples came from the ongoing ImmuneRACE study (first 160 participants) plus 1,254 subjects from 6 global collaborators. The material from the prospective study consisted of cDNA or gDNA derived from T cells, B-cell-depleted T cells, or PBMCs. The repertoires were made available in a free public database intended to serve as a resource for research on the immune response to SARS-CoV-2. Subjects who had been exposed to COVID-19, were actively infected with it, or had recovered from it provided the deeply sampled blood TCRbeta repertoires that made up the dataset. HLA class I and class II types, where available, came from metadata supplied by the sample provider rather than from assay-based typing. Sample metadata almost always included a de-identified subject ID, COVID-19 status, age in years and sex.

TCRbeta CDR3 regions were amplified from genomic DNA using the immunoSEQ Assay, a bias-controlled multiplex PCR. The published analysis was carried out like this. The number of nucleated cells in each sample was estimated by amplification of reference gene primers within the assay. To quantify the absolute abundance of each unique TCRbeta CDR3 rearrangement, sequence reads were collapsed and filtered. Productive Simpson clonality was computed per sample as the square root of Simpson's diversity index over productive rearrangements. In TCRdb, the immuneACCESS table is reduced to in-frame sequences with V and J assigned. These tables do not hold every clone; where another copy was compared, an unresolved V gene accounts for under half, and the others remain unexplained. That table is the source of V, J and clone size, and D and trimming were worked out from the DNA. Counted in this sample were more than 300,000 clones; just under 90% of them appeared once. Jointly, the top ten make up about 2% of the sample.

Findings and caveats that apply to the study as a whole: The amount of clinical and demographic metadata varied by source and participant and was provided uncurated.

V is pared back by 8 bases and J by 4 bases, with 16 bases lying between the germline termini. The CDR3 covers 14 residues, taking in both the cysteine and the phenylalanine. Solely the CDR3 DNA is kept, with 42 bases framed from the first base. The germline V gene yields MNHEY for CDR1 and SVGAGI for CDR2. One collaborating source in Seattle enrolled patients while the patients were actively infected and followed the patients over time throughout the course of disease. Whole blood was collected in K2EDTA tubes by collaborating institutions according to the institutions' own protocols. For TCRbeta analysis, collaborators shipped samples as frozen whole blood, isolated PBMCs, or DNA extracted from either of those sample types.

The chain is made from TRBV6-5 and TRBJ2-3; no D gene can be assigned with confidence. This TCR was sampled from a woman aged 25 to 39 with COVID-19, enrolled during active disease. Sequenced material: peripheral blood. The base sequence is TGTGCCAGCTCCCTGACTTTACCCGCAGATACGCAGTATTTT. Translated, this gives CASSLTLPADTQYF.